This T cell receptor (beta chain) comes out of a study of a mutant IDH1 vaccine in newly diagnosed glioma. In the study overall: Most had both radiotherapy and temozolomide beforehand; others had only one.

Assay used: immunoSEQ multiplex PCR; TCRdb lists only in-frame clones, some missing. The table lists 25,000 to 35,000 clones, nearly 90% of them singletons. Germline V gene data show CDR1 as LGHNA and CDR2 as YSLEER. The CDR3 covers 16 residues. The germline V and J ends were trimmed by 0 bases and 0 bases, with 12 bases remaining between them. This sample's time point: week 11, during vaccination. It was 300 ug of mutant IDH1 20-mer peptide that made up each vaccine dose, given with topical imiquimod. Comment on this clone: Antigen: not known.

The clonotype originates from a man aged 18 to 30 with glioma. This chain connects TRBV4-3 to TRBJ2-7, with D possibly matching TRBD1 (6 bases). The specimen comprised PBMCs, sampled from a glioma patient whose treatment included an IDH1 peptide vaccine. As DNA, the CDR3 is TGCGCCAGCAGCCAAGATAGCACAGGGTTCTCCTACGAGCAGTACTTC. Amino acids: CASSQDSTGFSYEQYF.